One TCR beta chain is described in this entry. Its target is not known. This record comes from a study of T cell repertoires in cytomegalovirus infection. The CDR3 is 12 amino acids. Trimming took 4 bases from V and 6 from J, leaving 10 bases between them. TCRdb independently ran MiXCR on the reads; one entry per CDR3 protein. The table shows 45,000 to 60,000 distinct CDR3 sequences, with around 18% occurring only once. The rearrangement links TRBV12-3 or TRBV12-4 to TRBJ2-7; the D gene could be TRBD1 or TRBD2 (5 bases each). The clonotype comes from a human donor in good health (CMV status not recorded). Some clones in this sample may be carry-over from other donors' samples. The input for sequencing was CD8+ T cells from cultured PBMCs, taken from culture after CMV antigen stimulation. As DNA, the CDR3 is TGTGCCAGCAGTTGGTCTGGGGGCGAGCAGTACTTC. The encoded protein is CASSWSGGEQYF.